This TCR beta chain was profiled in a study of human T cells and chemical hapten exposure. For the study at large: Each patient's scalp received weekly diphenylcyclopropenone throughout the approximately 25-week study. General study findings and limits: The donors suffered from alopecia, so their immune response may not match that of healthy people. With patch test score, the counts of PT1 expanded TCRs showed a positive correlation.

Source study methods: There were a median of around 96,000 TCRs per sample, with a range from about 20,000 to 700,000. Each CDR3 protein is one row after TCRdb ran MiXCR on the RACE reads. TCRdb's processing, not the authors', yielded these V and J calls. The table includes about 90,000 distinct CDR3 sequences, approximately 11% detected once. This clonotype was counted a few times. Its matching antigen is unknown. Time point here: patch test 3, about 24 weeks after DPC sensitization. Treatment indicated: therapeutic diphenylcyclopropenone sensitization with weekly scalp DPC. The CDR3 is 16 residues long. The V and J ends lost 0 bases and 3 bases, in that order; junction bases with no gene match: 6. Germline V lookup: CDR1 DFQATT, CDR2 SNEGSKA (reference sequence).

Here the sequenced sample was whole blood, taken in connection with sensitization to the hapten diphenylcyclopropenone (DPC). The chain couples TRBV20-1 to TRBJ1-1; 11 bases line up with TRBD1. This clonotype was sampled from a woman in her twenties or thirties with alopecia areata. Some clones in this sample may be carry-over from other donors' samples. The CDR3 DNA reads TGCAGTGCTAGAGACTTGGACAGGGGGCTGTACACTGAAGCTTTCTTT. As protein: CSARDLDRGLYTEAFF.